This T cell receptor beta chain emerged from a study of T-cell memory formation after mild COVID-19. TCRdb processed the 5' RACE reads anew with MiXCR; each CDR3 protein has one entry. The repertoire includes 300,000 or so distinct CDR3 sequences, 15% of them detected once, and more than 20% sits in the top ten. Germline loops: CDR1 SGHRS, CDR2 YFSETQ. With V trimmed by 4 bases and J by 4 bases, 5 bases remained unmatched. There are 14 residues in the CDR3. Sequenced sample: PBMCs or a T cell subset sorted from them (not recorded which). The TCR sequence derives from a man between 18 and 35 years old who had mild COVID-19 (a few samples of this study predate the infection). Cell type and time point are not known. The rearrangement uses TRBV5-1 and TRBJ1-5; 7 bases are shared with TRBD1. The CDR3 DNA follows: TGCGCCAGCAGCGAGGGGGCCGGGAATCAGCCCCAGCATTTT. Its translation is CASSEGAGNQPQHF.